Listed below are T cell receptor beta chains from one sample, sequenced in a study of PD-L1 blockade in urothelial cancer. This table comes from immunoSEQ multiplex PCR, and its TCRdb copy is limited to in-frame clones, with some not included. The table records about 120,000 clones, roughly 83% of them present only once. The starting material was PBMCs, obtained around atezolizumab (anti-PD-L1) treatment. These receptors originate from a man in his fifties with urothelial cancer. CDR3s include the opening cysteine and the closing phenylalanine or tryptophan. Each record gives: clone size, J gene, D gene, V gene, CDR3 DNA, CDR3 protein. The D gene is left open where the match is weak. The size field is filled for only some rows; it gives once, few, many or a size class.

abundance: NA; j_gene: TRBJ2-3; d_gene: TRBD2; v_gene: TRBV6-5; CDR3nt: TGTGCCAGCCGCCTAGCGGGATCCACAGATACGCAGTATTTT; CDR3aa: CASRLAGSTDTQYF
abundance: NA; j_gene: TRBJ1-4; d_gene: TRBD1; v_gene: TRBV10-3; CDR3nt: TGTGCCATCAGGGGACAGTCTAATGAAAAACTGTTTTTT; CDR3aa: CAIRGQSNEKLFF
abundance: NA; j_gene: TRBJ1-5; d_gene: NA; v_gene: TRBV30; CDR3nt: TGTGCCTGGAGTGTACAGAGCAATCAGCCCCAGCATTTT; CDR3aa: CAWSVQSNQPQHF
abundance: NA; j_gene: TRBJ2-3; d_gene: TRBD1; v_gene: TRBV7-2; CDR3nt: TGTGCCAGCAGCCCACTGAGGGGACAGGGGGCGCGGACAGATACGCAGTATTTT; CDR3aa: CASSPLRGQGARTDTQYF
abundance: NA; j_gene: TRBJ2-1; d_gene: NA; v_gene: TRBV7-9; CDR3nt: TGTGCCAGCAGCCGAGCCGGTGAGCAGTTCTTC; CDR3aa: CASSRAGEQFF
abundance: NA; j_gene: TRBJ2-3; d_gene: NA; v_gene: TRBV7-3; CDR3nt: TGTGCCAGCAGCGCTGACTCCACCGGGTCCGCAGATACGCAGTATTTT; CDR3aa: CASSADSTGSADTQYF
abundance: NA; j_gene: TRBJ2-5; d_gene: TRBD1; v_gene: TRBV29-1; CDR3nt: TGCAGCGCAGGACAGGGAGGAAGAGAGACCCAGTACTTC; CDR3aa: CSAGQGGRETQYF
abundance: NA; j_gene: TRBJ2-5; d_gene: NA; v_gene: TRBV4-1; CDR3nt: TGCGCCAGCAGCCAAGATTGGGCACAAGAGACCCAGTACTTC; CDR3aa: CASSQDWAQETQYF
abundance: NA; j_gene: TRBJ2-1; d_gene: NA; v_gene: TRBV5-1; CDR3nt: TGCGCCAGCAGCTTGTTGGGGCGCCAGACCGTTTACAATGAGCAGTTCTTC; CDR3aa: CASSLLGRQTVYNEQFF
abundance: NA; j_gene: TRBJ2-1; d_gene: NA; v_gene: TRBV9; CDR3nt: TGTGCCAGCAGCGTCTCTCACCAGCGGCCCTCCTACAATGAGCAGTTCTTC; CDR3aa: CASSVSHQRPSYNEQFF
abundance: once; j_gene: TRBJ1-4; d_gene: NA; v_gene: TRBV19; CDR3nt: TGTGCCAGCTCAGGGGTCACTAATGAAAAACTGTTTTTT; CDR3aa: CASSGVTNEKLFF
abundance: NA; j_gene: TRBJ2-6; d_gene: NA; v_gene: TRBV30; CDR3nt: TGTGCCTGGGGGGGCCCTAGCTCTGGGGCCAACGTCCTGACTTTC; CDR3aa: CAWGGPSSGANVLTF
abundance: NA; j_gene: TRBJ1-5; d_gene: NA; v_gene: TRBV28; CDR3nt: TGTGCCAGCAGTTTGGGGGGGACGGTCAATCAGCCCCAGCATTTT; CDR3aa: CASSLGGTVNQPQHF
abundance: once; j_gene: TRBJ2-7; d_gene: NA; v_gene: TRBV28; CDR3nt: TGTGCCAGCAGTTTCCCCGGCGGAGGCTCCTACGAGCAGTACTTC; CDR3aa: CASSFPGGGSYEQYF
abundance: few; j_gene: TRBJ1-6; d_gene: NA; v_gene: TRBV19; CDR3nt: TGTGCCAGTAGTAAAACAAGTTCACCCCTCCACTTT; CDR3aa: CASSKTSSPLHF
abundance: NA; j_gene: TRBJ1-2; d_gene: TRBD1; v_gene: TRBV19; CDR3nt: TGTGCCAGTAGTATCACCGCAGGGGGCAGTGGCTACACCTTC; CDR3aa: CASSITAGGSGYTF
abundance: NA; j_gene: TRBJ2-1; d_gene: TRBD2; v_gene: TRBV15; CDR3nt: TGTGCCACCAGCAGGGGGACTAGCAGCGACAATGAGCAGTTCTTC; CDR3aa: CATSRGTSSDNEQFF
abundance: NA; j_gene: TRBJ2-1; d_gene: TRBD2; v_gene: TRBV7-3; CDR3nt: TGTGCCAGCAAGTCGGGGCGGGAGGGCCCGTATGAGCAGTTCTTC; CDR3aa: CASKSGREGPYEQFF
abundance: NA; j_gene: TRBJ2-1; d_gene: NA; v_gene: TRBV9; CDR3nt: TGTGCCAGCAGCGGGAGGGGGACAGCCGGCGATGAGCAGTTCTTC; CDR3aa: CASSGRGTAGDEQFF
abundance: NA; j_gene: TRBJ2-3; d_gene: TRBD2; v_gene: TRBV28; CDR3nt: TGTGCCAGCCTTACGGGAGGGGAGACAGATACGCAGTATTTT; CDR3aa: CASLTGGETDTQYF
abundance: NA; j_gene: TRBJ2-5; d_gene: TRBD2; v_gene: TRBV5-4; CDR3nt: TGTGCCAGCAGCCCAGCGGGAGGCCCACAAGAGACCCAGTACTTC; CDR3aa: CASSPAGGPQETQYF
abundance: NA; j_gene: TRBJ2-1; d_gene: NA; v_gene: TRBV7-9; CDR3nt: TGTGCCAGCAGCTTAGGACTAAAAAATGAGCAGTTCTTC; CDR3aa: CASSLGLKNEQFF
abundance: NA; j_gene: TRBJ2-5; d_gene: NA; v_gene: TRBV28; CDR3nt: TGTGCCAGCACCCGGGTGTGGGAAGAGACCCAGTACTTC; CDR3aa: CASTRVWEETQYF
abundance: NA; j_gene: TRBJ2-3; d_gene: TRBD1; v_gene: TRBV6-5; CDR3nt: TGTGCCAGCAGTTACGCAGGGGGACCAGATACGCAGTATTTT; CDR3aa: CASSYAGGPDTQYF
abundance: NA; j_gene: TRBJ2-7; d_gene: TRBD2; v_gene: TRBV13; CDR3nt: TGTGCCAGCGGGAGGGCCTTTTACGAGCAGTACTTC; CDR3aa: CASGRAFYEQYF
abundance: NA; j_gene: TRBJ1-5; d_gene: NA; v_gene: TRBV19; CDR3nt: TGTGCCAGTAACGTCGACAGGACACTATATAGCAATCAGCCCCAGCATTTT; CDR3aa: CASNVDRTLYSNQPQHF
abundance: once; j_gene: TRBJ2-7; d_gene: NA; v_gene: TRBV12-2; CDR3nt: TGTGCAAGTCGCTTAGAACCGGGACAGGGGTTCCACGAGCAGTACTTC; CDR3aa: CASRLEPGQGFHEQYF
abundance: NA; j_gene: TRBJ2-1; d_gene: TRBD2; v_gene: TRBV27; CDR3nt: TGTGCCAGCAGGTCCCTAGCGGGAGCTCCCTACAATGAGCAGTTCTTC; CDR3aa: CASRSLAGAPYNEQFF
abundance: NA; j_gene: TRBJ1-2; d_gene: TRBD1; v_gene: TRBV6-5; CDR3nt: TGTGCCAGCAGTTACGGGACAGAATTCTATGGCTACACCTTC; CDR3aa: CASSYGTEFYGYTF
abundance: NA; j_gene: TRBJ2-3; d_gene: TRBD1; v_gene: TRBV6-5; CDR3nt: TGTGCCAGCACTCAGGGGGCACTCGCAGATACGCAGTATTTT; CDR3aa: CASTQGALADTQYF
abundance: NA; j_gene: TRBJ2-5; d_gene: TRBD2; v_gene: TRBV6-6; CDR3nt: TGTGCCAGCAGCCCTACCCGCCTAGCGGGAGAGACCCAGTACTTC; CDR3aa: CASSPTRLAGETQYF
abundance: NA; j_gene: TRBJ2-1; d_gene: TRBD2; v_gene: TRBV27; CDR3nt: TGTGCCAGCTCTCCCGCCGGGACTACTACAATAGAGCAGTTCTTC; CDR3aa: CASSPAGTTTIEQFF
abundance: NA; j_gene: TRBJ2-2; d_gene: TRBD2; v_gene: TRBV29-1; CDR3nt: TGCAGCGTTGGTCGGACTAGCGGCCGAGGGGAGCTGTTTTTT; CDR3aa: CSVGRTSGRGELFF
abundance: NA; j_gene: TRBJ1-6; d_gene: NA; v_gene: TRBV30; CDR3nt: TGTGCCTGGAGGAGGCCGAGCTCCTATAATTCACCCCTCCACTTT; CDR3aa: CAWRRPSSYNSPLHF
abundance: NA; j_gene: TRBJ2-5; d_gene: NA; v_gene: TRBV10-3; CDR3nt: TGTGCCATCAGTGAAACGCCGGGGATCCAAGAGACCCAGTACTTC; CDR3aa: CAISETPGIQETQYF
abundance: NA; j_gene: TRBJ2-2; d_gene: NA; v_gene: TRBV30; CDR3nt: TGTGCCTGGAGCAGGAGGGCCGGGGAGCTGTTTTTT; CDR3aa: CAWSRRAGELFF
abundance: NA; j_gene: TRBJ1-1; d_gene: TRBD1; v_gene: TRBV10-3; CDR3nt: TGTGCCATCAGAGCTCCGGGACAGGGATCGACTGAAGCTTTCTTT; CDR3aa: CAIRAPGQGSTEAFF
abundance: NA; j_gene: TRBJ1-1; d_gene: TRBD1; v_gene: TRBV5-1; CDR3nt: TGCGCCAGCAGCTTGGCCGGGACAGGGTTGAACACTGAAGCTTTCTTT; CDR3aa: CASSLAGTGLNTEAFF
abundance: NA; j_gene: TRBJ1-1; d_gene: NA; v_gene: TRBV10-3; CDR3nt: TGTGCCATCAGTGAGTGGCGGCAGGGTAGAATTGAAGCTTTCTTT; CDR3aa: CAISEWRQGRIEAFF